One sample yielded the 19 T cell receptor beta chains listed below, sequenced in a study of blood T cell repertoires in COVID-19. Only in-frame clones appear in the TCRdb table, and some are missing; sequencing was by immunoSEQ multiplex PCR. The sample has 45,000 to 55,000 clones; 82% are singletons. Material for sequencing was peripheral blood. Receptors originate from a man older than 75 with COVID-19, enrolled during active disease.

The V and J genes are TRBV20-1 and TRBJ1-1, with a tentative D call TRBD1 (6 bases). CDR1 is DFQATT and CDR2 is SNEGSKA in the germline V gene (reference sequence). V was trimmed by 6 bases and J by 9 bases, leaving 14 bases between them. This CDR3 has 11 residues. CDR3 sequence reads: CSARDTRKAFF. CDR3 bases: TGCAGTGCCAGGGACACCCGCAAAGCTTTCTTT.

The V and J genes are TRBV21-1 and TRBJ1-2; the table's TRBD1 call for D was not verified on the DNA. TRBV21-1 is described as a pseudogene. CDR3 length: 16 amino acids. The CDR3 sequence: CASCRGTGPPPYGYTF. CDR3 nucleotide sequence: TGTGCCAGCTGCCGAGGGACAGGGCCTCCCCCCTATGGCTACACCTTC.

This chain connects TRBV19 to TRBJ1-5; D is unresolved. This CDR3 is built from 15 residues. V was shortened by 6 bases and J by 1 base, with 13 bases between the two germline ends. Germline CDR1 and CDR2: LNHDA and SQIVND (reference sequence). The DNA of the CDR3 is TGTGCCAGTAGCCCAGGTCGAGGGAGCAATCAGCCCCAGCATTTT. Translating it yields CASSPGRGSNQPQHF.

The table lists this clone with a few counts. The CDR3 DNA reads TGTGCCAGCAGTTACTCGATACAAATTTCAGGGGAAGCTTTCTTT. Residues: CASSYSIQISGEAFF. The chain is built from TRBV6-6 and TRBJ1-1; D may be TRBD1 (5 bases). Germline V CDR1 and CDR2: MNHNY, SVGAGI (reference sequence). Trimming stripped 0 bases from V and 8 bases from J, with 16 bases between. There are 15 residues in the CDR3.

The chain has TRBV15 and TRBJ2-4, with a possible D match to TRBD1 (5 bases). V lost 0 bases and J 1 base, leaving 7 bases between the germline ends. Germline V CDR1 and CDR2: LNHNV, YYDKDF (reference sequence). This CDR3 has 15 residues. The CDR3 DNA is TGTGCCACCAGCAGAGAAAGGGGCGCCAAAAACATTCAGTACTTC. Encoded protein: CATSRERGAKNIQYF.

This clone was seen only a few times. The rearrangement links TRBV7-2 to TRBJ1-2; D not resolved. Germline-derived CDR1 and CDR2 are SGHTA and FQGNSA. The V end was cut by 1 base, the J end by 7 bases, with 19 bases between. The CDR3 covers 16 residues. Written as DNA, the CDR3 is TGTGCCAGCAGCTTAGACTCGGGAGGGAACGGCCGTGGCTACACCTTC. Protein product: CASSLDSGGNGRGYTF.

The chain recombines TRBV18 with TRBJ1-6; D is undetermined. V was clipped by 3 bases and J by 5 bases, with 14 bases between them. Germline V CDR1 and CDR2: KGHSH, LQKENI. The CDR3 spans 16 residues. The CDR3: CASSPLDGSDNSPLHF. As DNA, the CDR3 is TGTGCCAGCTCACCCCTCGACGGCAGCGATAATTCACCCCTCCACTTT. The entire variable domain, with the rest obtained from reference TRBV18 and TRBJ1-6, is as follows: NAGVMQNPRHLVRRRGQEARLRCSPMKGHSHVYWYRQLPEEGLKFMVYLQKENIIDESGMPKERFSAEFPKEGPSILRIQQVVRGDSAAYFCASSPLDGSDNSPLHFGNGTRLTVT.

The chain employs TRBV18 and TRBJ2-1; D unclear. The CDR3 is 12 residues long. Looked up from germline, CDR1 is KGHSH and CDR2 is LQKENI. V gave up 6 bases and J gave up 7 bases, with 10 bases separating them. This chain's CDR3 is CASSPLRNEQFF. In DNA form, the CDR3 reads TGTGCCAGCTCGCCCCTCAGGAATGAGCAGTTCTTC.

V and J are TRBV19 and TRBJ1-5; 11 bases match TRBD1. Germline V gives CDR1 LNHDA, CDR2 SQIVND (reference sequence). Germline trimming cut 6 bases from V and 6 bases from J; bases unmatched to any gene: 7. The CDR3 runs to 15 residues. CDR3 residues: CASSSDRGLGQPQHF. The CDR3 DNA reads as TGTGCCAGTAGCTCGGACAGGGGGCTTGGTCAGCCCCAGCATTTT.

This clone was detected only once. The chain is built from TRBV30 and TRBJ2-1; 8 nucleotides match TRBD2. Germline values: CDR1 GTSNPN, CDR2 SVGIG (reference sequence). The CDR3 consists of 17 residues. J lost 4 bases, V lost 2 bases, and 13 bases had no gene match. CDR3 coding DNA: TGTGCCTGGAGTTTATCCTTCCTTAGCGGGACTTACAATGAGCAGTTCTTC. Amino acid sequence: CAWSLSFLSGTYNEQFF.

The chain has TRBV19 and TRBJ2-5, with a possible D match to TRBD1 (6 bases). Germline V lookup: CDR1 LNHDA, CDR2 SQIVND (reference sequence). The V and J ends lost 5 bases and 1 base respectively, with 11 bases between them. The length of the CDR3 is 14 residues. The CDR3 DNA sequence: TGTGCCAGTAGTCGGGGACACCGCCAAGAGACCCAGTACTTC. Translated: CASSRGHRQETQYF.

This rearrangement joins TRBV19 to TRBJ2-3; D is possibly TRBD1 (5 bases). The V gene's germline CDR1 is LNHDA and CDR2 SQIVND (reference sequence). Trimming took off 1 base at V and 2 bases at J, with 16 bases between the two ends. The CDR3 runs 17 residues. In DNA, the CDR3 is TGTGCCAGTAGTATAGGGTTTGGGGAAGGGGTCACAGATACGCAGTATTTT. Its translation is CASSIGFGEGVTDTQYF.

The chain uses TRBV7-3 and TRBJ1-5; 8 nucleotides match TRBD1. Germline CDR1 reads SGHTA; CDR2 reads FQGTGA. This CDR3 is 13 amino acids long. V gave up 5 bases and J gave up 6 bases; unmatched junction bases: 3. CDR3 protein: CASSQGAGQPQHF. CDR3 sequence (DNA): TGTGCCAGCAGCCAGGGGGCGGGTCAGCCCCAGCATTTT.

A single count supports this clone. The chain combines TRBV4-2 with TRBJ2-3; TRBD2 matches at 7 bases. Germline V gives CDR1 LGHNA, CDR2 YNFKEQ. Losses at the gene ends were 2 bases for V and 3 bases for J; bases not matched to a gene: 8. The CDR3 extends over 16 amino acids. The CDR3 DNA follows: TGTGCCAGCAGCCAACTAGTGGGAGCGGGAACAGATACGCAGTATTTT. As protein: CASSQLVGAGTDTQYF.

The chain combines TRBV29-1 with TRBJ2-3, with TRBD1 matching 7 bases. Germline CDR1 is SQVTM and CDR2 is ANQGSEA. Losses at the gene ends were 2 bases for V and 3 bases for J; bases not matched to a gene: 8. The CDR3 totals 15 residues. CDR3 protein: CSVEKRGQGTDTQYF. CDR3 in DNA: TGCAGCGTTGAAAAAAGGGGGCAGGGGACAGATACGCAGTATTTT.

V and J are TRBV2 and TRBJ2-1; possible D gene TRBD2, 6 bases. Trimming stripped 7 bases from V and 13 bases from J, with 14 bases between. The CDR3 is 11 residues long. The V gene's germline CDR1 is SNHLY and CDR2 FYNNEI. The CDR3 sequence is CASTQQAGQFF. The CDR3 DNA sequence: TGTGCCAGCACTCAGCAAGCGGGCCAGTTCTTC.

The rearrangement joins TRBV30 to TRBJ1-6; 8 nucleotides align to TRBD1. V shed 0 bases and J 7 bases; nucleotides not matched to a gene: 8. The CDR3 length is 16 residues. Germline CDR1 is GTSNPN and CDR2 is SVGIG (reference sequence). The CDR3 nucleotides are TGTGCCTGGAGTGTAAAAACAGGGGGGCCAAATTCACCCCTCCACTTT. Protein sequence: CAWSVKTGGPNSPLHF.

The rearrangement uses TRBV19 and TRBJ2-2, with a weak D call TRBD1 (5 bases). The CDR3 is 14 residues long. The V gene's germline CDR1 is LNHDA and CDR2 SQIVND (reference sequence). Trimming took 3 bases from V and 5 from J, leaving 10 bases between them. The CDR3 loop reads CASSISQGTGELFF. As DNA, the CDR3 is TGTGCCAGTAGTATTTCCCAGGGAACCGGGGAGCTGTTTTTT.

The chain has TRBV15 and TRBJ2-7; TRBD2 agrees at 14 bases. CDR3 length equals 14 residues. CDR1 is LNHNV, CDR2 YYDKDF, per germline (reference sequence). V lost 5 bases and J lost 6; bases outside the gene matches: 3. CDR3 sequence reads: CATSFGTSGGEQYF. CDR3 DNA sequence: TGTGCCACCAGCTTTGGGACTAGCGGGGGCGAGCAGTACTTC.